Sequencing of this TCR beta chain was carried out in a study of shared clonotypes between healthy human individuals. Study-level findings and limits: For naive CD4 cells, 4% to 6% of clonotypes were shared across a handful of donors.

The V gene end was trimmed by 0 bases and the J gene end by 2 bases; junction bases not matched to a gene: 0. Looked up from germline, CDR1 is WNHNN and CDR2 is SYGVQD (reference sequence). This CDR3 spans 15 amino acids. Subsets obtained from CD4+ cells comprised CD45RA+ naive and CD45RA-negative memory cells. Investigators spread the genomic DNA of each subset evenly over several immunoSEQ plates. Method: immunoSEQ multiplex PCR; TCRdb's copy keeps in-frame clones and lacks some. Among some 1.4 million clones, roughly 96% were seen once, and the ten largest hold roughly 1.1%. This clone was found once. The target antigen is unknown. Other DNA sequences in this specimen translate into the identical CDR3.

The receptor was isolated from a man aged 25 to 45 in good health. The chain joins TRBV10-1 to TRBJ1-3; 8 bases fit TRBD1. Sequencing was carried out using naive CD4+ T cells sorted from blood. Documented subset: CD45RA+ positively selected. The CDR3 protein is CASSESTGAGNTIYF. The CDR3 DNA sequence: TGCGCCAGCAGTGAGTCGACAGGGGCTGGAAACACCATATATTTT.